These T cell receptor beta chains were read from a single sample in a study of CD8+ T cells in alopecia areata. The repertoire was sequenced with immunoSEQ multiplex PCR; TCRdb's copy has only in-frame clones and lacks some. The sample includes approximately 210,000 clones, more than 60% seen only once; the top ten take around 1.3%. The sequencing used CD4+ T cells sorted from blood, collected around week 46, from a patient treated with tofacitinib. The receptors here all came from a human donor with alopecia areata. The CDR3 runs from the conserved cysteine through the conserved F or W. A D gene is named only where the DNA matches it firmly. Expanded clones are given a class, and other clones once, few, many or no size at all.

D gene,V gene,clone size,J gene,CDR3 protein,CDR3 DNA
TRBD2,TRBV11-2,-,TRBJ2-5,CASSPGLAGRETQYF,TGTGCCAGCAGCCCCGGACTAGCGGGGAGAGAGACCCAGTACTTC
-,TRBV7-2,-,TRBJ1-2,CASSLGPRQRGGYTF,TGTGCCAGCAGCTTAGGCCCCCGACAGCGGGGCGGCTACACCTTC
-,TRBV11-2,-,TRBJ1-6,CASSTGLESPLHF,TGTGCCAGCAGCACCGGACTTGAGTCACCCCTCCACTTT
-,TRBV14,-,TRBJ2-3,CASSLGTPIRTQYF,TGTGCCAGCAGCCTCGGGACACCCATAAGAACGCAGTATTTT
-,TRBV18,-,TRBJ2-7,CASSPPNRPYEQYF,TGTGCCAGCTCACCACCGAACAGACCCTACGAGCAGTACTTC
-,TRBV29-1,few,TRBJ1-1,CSVDLGRAKAFF,TGCAGCGTTGATCTAGGGAGGGCAAAAGCTTTCTTT
-,TRBV2,-,TRBJ2-3,CATKGEAADTQYF,TGTGCCACCAAAGGGGAAGCGGCAGATACGCAGTATTTT
-,TRBV27,-,TRBJ2-5,CASSLSSWATQYF,TGTGCCAGCAGTTTATCGTCCTGGGCGACCCAGTACTTC
-,TRBV5-1,few,TRBJ2-7,CASSLADFRTSEQYF,TGCGCCAGCAGCTTGGCCGACTTCAGGACATCCGAGCAGTACTTC
TRBD1,TRBV28,-,TRBJ1-2,CASSPPTGSPYGYTF,TGTGCCAGCAGTCCGCCGACAGGGTCTCCCTATGGCTACACCTTC
-,TRBV2,few,TRBJ2-3,CASRPTTGSHTDTQYF,TGTGCCAGCAGGCCCACCACAGGGTCCCACACAGATACGCAGTATTTT